Given below is one T cell receptor beta chain in context. Its antigen remains unidentified. Per-nucleotide qualities are absent, and no much larger clonotype sits a single base away. TCR cDNA was made using 5'RACE template switching, a step that added a universal primer site and unique molecular identifiers. cDNA synthesis was primed from both the TCR alpha and TCR beta constant segments. Libraries were amplified in two PCR steps, with sample barcodes and sequencing adapters added in the second step. Libraries were sequenced on Illumina HiSeq 2500 (2x100 bp) or NovaSeq (2x150 bp). Concerning the study's data processing: MIGEC handled demultiplexing of reads and collapsing into UMI consensus sequences, while MiXCR performed V(D)J alignment. Using edgeR on replicate PBMC samples, clonotypes were called vaccine-responding if FDR was below 0.01 and the log2 fold change was above 5 up to day 15. Each bulk clonotype was labeled CD4 or CD8 based on which sequenced repertoire, CD4 or CD8, contained the clonotype at higher abundance. Using fastp trimming at Q25 and MiXCR clonotype assembly, TCRdb reanalyzed the public sequencing data and kept in-frame beta chains. When rows share a CDR3 protein, they turn into one entry using the most common DNA and genes. The authors' filters were not applied to this entry. In this sample the table shows 350,000 to 450,000 distinct CDR3 sequences, around 6.4% of which occur a single time. The top ten clones comprise around 16% of the sample.

The sample originates from a study of T cells after yellow fever vaccination (dated by TCRdb to the late 2010s). Some background on the complete study: Libraries from fractions with low cell numbers were prepared with the SMART-Seq v4 Ultra Low Input RNA kit. Blood was collected at multiple timepoints before and after primary and secondary immunization, and bulk PBMC replicates and cell subsets were isolated. To follow T-cell clones before and after both primary and booster YFV17D yellow fever vaccination, bulk TCR alpha and beta repertoires underwent longitudinal sequencing. Two healthy male donors made up the cohort, one aged 18 to 29 years and the other aged 30 to 40 years.

In the paper's terms, the treatment or condition label means: live attenuated yellow fever vaccine strain. At every blood-draw timepoint, two biological replicates of bulk PBMCs were collected. PBMCs were isolated from peripheral blood using a standard Ficoll-Paque protocol. TriZol was used to extract RNA from bulk PBMCs, from CD4 and CD8 fractions, and from dextramer-positive and dextramer-negative fractions. V is trimmed back by 6 bases and J by 6 bases, and the junction contains 8 bases that no gene match accounts for. CDR1 MNHEY and CDR2 SVGEGT were looked up in the germline V gene. Measured from the cysteine to the phenylalanine, the CDR3 is 15 residues long. Only the CDR3 portion is preserved as DNA: 45 bases, with reading frame beginning at the first base. Points the paper makes about the study in general: Computational filtering was required because FACS-sorted repertoires could contain abundant contaminating clonotypes from the bulk population. Compared with the primary T-cell response, the secondary T-cell response was weaker but faster, peaking on day 5 rather than day 15. The study included only a couple of donors, which limits how far the findings can be generalized. A small fraction of clonotypes showed up in both the CD4 and CD8 compartments, probably as a result of convergent recombination. Most clones expanded after primary vaccination were re-detected after the booster (around 96% of CD4 and approximately 88% of CD8), suggesting broad memory maintenance.

This sequence uses TRBV6-2 or TRBV6-3 and TRBJ2-1, and 10 junctional nucleotides match TRBD2. The receptor comes from a man aged 25 to 45 who received the YFV17D yellow fever vaccine. Material: PBMCs, obtained 5 days after the yellow fever booster vaccination. The nucleotide sequence reads TGTGCCAGCAGCCAACTAGCGGGATTAGTCAATGAGCAGTTCTTC. Protein translation: CASSQLAGLVNEQFF.